This entry lists 7 T cell receptor beta chains sequenced from one sample in a study of blood T cell repertoires in COVID-19 (dated by TCRdb to about 2020). The library was produced with the immunoSEQ multiplex PCR assay. Entries here come from immuneACCESS through TCRdb and include only in-frame sequences with V and J called. Some clones fail to appear in such tables; in the studies checked, an unresolved V gene covers under half of the shortfall, and the cause of the remainder is unknown. The sample profile shows approximately 130,000 clones; approximately 84% of them were found once. The ten largest clones capture around 16% of the sample. The sample consisted of peripheral blood. These receptors were collected from a woman in her fifties or sixties who had recovered from COVID-19.

The CDR3 region is CASYRTGGENYGYTF. CDR3 sequence (DNA): TGTGCCAGTTACCGGACAGGGGGCGAAAACTATGGCTACACCTTC. The V and J genes are TRBV18 and TRBJ1-2, with 11 bases that match TRBD1. CDR1 is KGHSH and CDR2 is LQKENI in the germline V gene. V dropped 9 bases and J dropped 2; count of bases not matched to a gene: 8. The CDR3 has 15 amino acids.

This clone was recorded only once. This chain joins TRBV20-1 and TRBJ2-7; 14 bases map to TRBD2. The junction had 19 bases not matched to a gene; V was cut back by 3 bases and J by 0 bases. The CDR3 length is 21 residues. The germline CDR1 and CDR2 sequences are DFQATT and SNEGSKA (reference sequence). This chain's CDR3 is CSASKSGPGLAGEGHSYEQYF. DNA for the CDR3: TGCAGTGCTAGTAAATCCGGACCGGGACTAGCGGGAGAAGGTCACTCCTACGAGCAGTACTTC.

The chain combines TRBV29-1 with TRBJ1-1, with TRBD1 identical over 9 bases. Trimming removed 5 bases from V and 0 bases from J; junction bases left unmatched: 4. This CDR3 has 14 amino acids. The V gene's germline CDR1 is SQVTM and CDR2 ANQGSEA. The CDR3 loop reads CSVRTGVMNTEAFF. CDR3 in DNA: TGCAGCGTTAGGACAGGGGTGATGAACACTGAAGCTTTCTTT.

This clone was counted a single time. V usage is TRBV18 and J usage is TRBJ1-2; tentative D call: TRBD1 (6 bases). This CDR3 has 16 residues. Trimming cost V 4 bases and J 3 bases, with 18 bases left between them. Germline lookup yields CDR1 KGHSH and CDR2 LQKENI. The CDR3 spells CASSRSRGAKDYGYTF. The CDR3 nucleotides read TGTGCCAGCTCACGTTCTCGGGGGGCGAAGGACTATGGCTACACCTTC.

The V and J genes are TRBV5-1 and TRBJ1-1; 7 bases map to TRBD1. CDR1 is SGHRS and CDR2 is YFSETQ in the germline V gene. With V trimmed by 0 bases and J by 5 bases, 4 bases remained unmatched. The CDR3 runs 14 residues. The CDR3 DNA follows: TGCGCCAGCAGCTTGGCGAACAGGGGAACTGAAGCTTTCTTT. Amino acid sequence: CASSLANRGTEAFF.

The gene calls are TRBV7-2 and TRBJ1-2, with D unclear. V lost 1 base and J lost 5, with 8 bases in between. Germline V gene lookup returns CDR1 SGHTA and CDR2 FQGNSA. CDR3 length: 13 amino acids. The CDR3 reads CASSLGPSYGYTF. The CDR3 nucleotides read TGTGCCAGCAGCTTAGGTCCATCATATGGCTACACCTTC.

The chain joins TRBV19 to TRBJ2-7; perhaps TRBD2 as D (5 bases). Trimming stripped 4 bases from V and 6 bases from J, with 13 bases between. Germline V gene lookup returns CDR1 LNHDA and CDR2 SQIVND (reference sequence). There are 13 residues in the CDR3. Here the CDR3 DNA reads TGTGCCAGTAGTAGAGGGCCATCGCCCGAGCAGTACTTC. It yields the protein CASSRGPSPEQYF.